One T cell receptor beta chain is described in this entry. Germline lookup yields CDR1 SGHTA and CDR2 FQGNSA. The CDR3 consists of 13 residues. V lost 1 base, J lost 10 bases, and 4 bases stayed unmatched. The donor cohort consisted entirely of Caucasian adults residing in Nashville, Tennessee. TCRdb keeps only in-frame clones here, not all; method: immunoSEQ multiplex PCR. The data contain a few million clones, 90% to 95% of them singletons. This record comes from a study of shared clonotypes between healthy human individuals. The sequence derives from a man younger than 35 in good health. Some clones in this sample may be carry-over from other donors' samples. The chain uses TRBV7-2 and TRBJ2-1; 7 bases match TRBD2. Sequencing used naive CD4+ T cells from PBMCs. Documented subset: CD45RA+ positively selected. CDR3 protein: CASSLGPAGEQFF. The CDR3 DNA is TGTGCCAGCAGCTTAGGTCCAGCGGGGGAGCAGTTCTTC.